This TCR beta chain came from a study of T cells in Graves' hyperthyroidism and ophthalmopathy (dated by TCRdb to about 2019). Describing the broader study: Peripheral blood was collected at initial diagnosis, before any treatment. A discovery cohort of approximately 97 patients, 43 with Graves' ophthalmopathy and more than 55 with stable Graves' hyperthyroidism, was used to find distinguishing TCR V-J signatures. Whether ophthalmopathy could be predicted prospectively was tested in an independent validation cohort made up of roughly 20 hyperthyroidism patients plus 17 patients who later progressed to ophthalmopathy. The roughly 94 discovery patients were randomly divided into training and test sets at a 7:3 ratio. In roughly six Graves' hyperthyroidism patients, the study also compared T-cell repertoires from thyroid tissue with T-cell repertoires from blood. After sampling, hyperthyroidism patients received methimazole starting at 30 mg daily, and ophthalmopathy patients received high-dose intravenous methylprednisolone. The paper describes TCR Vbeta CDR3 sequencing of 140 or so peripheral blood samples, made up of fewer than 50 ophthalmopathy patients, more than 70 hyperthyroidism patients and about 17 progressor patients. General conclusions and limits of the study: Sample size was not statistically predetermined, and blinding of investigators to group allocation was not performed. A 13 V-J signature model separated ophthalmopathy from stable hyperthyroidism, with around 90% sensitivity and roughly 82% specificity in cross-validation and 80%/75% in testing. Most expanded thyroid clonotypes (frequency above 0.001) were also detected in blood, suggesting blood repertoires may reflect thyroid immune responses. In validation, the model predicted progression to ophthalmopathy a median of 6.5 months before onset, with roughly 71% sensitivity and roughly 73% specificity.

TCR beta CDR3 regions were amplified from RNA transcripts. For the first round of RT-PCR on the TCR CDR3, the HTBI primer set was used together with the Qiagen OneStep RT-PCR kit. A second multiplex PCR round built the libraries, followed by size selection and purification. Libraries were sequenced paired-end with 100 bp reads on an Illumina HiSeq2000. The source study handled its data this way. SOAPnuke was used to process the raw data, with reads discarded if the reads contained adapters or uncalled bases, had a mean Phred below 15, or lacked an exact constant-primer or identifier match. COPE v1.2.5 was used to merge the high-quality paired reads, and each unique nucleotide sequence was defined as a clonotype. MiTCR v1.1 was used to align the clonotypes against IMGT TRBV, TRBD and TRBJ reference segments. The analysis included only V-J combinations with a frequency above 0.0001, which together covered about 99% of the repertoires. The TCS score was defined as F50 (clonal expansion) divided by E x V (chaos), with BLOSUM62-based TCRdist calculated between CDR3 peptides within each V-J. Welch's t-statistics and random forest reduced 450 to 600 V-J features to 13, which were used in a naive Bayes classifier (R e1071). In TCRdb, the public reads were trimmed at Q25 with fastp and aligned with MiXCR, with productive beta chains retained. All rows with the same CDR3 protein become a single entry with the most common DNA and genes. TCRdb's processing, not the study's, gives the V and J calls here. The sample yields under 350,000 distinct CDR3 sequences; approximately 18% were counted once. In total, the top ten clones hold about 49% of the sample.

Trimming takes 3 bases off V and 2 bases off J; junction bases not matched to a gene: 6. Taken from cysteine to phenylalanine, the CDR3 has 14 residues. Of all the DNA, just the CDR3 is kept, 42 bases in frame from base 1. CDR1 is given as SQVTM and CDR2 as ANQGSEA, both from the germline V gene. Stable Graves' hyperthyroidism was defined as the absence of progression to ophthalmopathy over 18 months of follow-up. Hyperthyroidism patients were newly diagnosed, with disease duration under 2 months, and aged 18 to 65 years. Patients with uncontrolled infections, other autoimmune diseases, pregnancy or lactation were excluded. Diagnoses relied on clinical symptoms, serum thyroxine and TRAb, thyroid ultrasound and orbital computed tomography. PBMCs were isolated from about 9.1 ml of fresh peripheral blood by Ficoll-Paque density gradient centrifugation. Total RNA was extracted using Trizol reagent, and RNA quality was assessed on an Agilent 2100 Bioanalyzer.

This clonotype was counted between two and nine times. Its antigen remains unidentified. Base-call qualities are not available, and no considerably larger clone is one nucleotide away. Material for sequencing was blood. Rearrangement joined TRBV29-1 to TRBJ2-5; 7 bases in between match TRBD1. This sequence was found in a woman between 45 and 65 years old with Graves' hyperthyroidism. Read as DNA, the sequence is TGCAGCGTTGACGGGGACAGTCAACAAGAGACCCAGTACTTC. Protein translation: CSVDGDSQQETQYF.